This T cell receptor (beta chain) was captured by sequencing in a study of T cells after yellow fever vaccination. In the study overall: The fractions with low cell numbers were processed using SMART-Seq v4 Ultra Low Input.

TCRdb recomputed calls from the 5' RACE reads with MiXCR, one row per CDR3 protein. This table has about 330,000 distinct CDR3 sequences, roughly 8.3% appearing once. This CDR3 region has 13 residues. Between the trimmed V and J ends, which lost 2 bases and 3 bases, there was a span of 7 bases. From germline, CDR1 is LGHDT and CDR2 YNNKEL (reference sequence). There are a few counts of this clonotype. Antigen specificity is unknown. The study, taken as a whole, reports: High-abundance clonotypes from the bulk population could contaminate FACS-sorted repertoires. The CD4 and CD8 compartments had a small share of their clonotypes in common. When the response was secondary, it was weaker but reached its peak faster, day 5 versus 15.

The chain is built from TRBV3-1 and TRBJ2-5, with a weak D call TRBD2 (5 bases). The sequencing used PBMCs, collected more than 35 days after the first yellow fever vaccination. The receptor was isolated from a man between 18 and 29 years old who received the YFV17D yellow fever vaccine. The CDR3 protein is CASSQMREETQYF. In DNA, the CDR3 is TGTGCCAGCAGCCAAATGAGGGAAGAGACCCAGTACTTC.